Shown below are 22 T cell receptor beta chains from a single sample sequenced in a study of cytomegalovirus exposure and HLA in healthy donors. PCR amplification relied on 60 Vbeta primers (plus 13 Jbeta primers). The repertoire was sequenced with immunoSEQ multiplex PCR; TCRdb's copy has only in-frame clones and lacks some. The sample lists some 190,000 clones; around 90% were seen once. Sequenced: PBMCs. Source of these receptors: a woman aged 18-29 years in good health and CMV-seronegative.

This chain uses TRBV29-1 with TRBJ2-6, with a tentative D call TRBD2 (5 bases). The CDR3 extends over 15 amino acids. Per germline, CDR1 SQVTM and CDR2 ANQGSEA. Deletions cut 5 bases from V and 0 bases from J, with 11 bases between. CDR3 in DNA: TGCAGCGTTCGGACGGGAAGCTCTGGGGCCAACGTCCTGACTTTC. Its protein product is CSVRTGSSGANVLTF.

The chain uses TRBV7-8 and TRBJ1-5, with 9 nucleotides matching TRBD1. V shed 5 bases, J shed 0 bases, and the junction held 5 bases outside the gene matches. The CDR3 is 16 residues long. Germline V lookup: CDR1 SGHVS, CDR2 FQNEAQ. The CDR3 loop is CASSPDRGNSNQPQHF. The CDR3 DNA reads TGTGCCAGCAGCCCGGACAGGGGAAATAGCAATCAGCCCCAGCATTTT.

The CDR3 region has the DNA TGTGCCAGCAGCTCGTACGGGGTAAATCAGCCCCAGCATTTT. Its protein is CASSSYGVNQPQHF. The gene calls are TRBV5-8 and TRBJ1-5; D remains unclear. The CDR3 extends over 14 amino acids. Looked up from germline, CDR1 is SGHTS and CDR2 is YDEGEE. V lost 3 bases, J lost 4 bases, and 11 bases lay in between.

This clone was seen just once. This chain connects TRBV16 to TRBJ1-5; D may be TRBD1 (6 bases). V shed 0 bases and J shed 11 bases, with 17 bases lying between them. The CDR3 sequence is 15 residues long. Germline CDR1 KGHSY, CDR2 FQNENV. The CDR3 region is CASSQSPGPQGTQHF. DNA for the CDR3: TGTGCCAGCAGCCAATCTCCCGGTCCGCAGGGGACCCAGCATTTT.

The chain combines TRBV2 with TRBJ2-1; TRBD2 might be the D (5 bases). CDR1 is SNHLY and CDR2 is FYNNEI in the germline V gene. This CDR3 has 15 amino acids. V lost 6 bases to trimming and J lost 2 bases, with 14 bases between them. The CDR3 DNA sequence: TGTGCCAGCAGGGACTCAACCTGGACCTACAATGAGCAGTTCTTC. Protein product: CASRDSTWTYNEQFF. Full variable domain (missing parts from reference TRBV2 and TRBJ2-1): EPEVTQTPSHQVTQMGQEVILRCVPISNHLYFYWYRQILGQKVEFLVSFYNNEISEKSEIFDDQFSVERPDGSNFTLKIRSTKLEDSAMYFCASRDSTWTYNEQFFGPGTRLTVL.

The CDR3 loop is CASSSGRTSYLQETQYF. CDR3 coding DNA: TGTGCCAGCAGCAGCGGGAGGACGAGCTATTTACAAGAGACCCAGTACTTC. The chain links TRBV7-2 to TRBJ2-5; 9 nucleotides align to TRBD2. The CDR3 totals 17 residues. V shed 5 bases, J shed 2 bases, and the junction held 12 bases outside the gene matches. Germline V gene lookup returns CDR1 SGHTA and CDR2 FQGNSA.

The chain joins TRBV13 to TRBJ1-1, with D perhaps matching TRBD1 (6 bases). V dropped 11 bases and J dropped 0 bases, with 16 bases sitting between them. This CDR3 contains 14 residues. CDR1 and CDR2 (germline): PRHDT, FYEKMQ (reference sequence). CDR3 residues: CAGGRGQMNTEAFF. The CDR3 DNA follows: TGTGCCGGAGGTAGAGGACAGATGAACACTGAAGCTTTCTTT.

In this sample, this clone turned up once. The rearrangement uses TRBV6-5 and TRBJ1-1; weak D call: TRBD1 (6 bases). V was cut by 0 bases and J by 0 bases, with 8 bases left in between. The germline gives CDR1 MNHEY, CDR2 SVGAGI. This CDR3 has 15 amino acids. Written as DNA, the CDR3 is TGTGCCAGCAGTTACTCGTACAGGGTGAACACTGAAGCTTTCTTT. This gives the protein CASSYSYRVNTEAFF.

CDR3 sequence (DNA): TGTGCCAGCAGCTTGGCCATAGGGGGCTTGTACAATGAGCAGTTCTTC. Translation gives CASSLAIGGLYNEQFF. The V call is TRBV5-4, the J call TRBJ2-1, with 7 nucleotides matching TRBD1. The CDR3 is 16 residues long. J was trimmed by 4 bases and V by 0 bases; bases with no gene match: 7. Germline CDR1 reads SGHNT; CDR2 reads YYREEE (reference sequence).

This clone was detected only a few times. The chain couples TRBV7-9 to TRBJ1-2; TRBD1 agrees at 8 bases. Germline CDR1 and CDR2: SEHNR and FQNEAQ (reference sequence). The CDR3 contains 16 residues. The trim removed 5 bases at V and 4 bases at J, leaving 12 bases unmatched. CDR3 region: CASSDSTGVGIYGYTF. DNA for the CDR3: TGTGCCAGCAGCGATTCGACAGGGGTGGGGATCTATGGCTACACCTTC.

The rearrangement uses TRBV28 and TRBJ1-5; D might be TRBD1 (5 bases). This CDR3 comprises 15 residues. Trimming took 6 bases from V and 1 from J, leaving 13 bases between them. The V gene's germline CDR1 is MDHEN and CDR2 SYDVKM. The CDR3 sequence is CASRLQGGSNQPQHF. The CDR3, as DNA: TGTGCCAGCAGACTTCAGGGAGGAAGCAATCAGCCCCAGCATTTT.

The V call is TRBV19, the J call TRBJ2-7, with D perhaps matching TRBD1 (7 bases). The CDR3 runs to 16 residues. The V end lost 3 bases, the J end lost 2 bases, and 17 bases lay between the germline ends. CDR1 and CDR2 from the germline V gene are LNHDA and SQIVND (reference sequence). CDR3 coding DNA: TGTGCCAGTAGTATGGCAGGGGGGACACTAGCCTACGAGCAGTACTTC. As protein: CASSMAGGTLAYEQYF.

The V gene is TRBV10-1, the J gene TRBJ2-3, with TRBD2 matching over 9 bases. Per germline, CDR1 WNHNN and CDR2 SYGVQD (reference sequence). The J segment lost 6 bases and the V segment lost 2 bases, leaving 9 bases of the junction unmatched. The CDR3 has 16 residues. CDR3 coding DNA: TGCGCCAGCAGTGAGCCAGGGGGAACTAGCGGGGATACGCAGTATTTT. As protein: CASSEPGGTSGDTQYF.

This chain uses TRBV19 with TRBJ2-7, with D unresolved. Germline V lookup: CDR1 LNHDA, CDR2 SQIVND (reference sequence). The CDR3 length is 14 residues. The V gene lost 5 bases and the J gene lost 3 bases, with 14 bases spanning the gap. CDR3 sequence: CASSVTVRNYEQYF. CDR3 nucleotide sequence: TGTGCCAGTAGTGTCACAGTTCGCAACTACGAGCAGTACTTC.

This clone has just a few counts. V is TRBV4-1 and J is TRBJ2-2; TRBD2 matches 10 bases. This CDR3 is 17 amino acids long. The V segment lost 3 bases and the J segment 7 bases; nucleotides outside the gene matches: 11. Germline values: CDR1 MGHRA, CDR2 YSYEKL. The CDR3 DNA is TGCGCCAGCAGCCATCTAGCGGGAGTTACTGGGGGCGGGGAGCTGTTTTTT. Amino acid sequence: CASSHLAGVTGGGELFF.

J is TRBJ1-2 and V is TRBV29-1; 10 nucleotides align to TRBD1. The length of the CDR3 is 13 residues. J was trimmed by 4 bases and V by 4 bases; bases with no gene match: 3. The germline V gene encodes CDR1 SQVTM and CDR2 ANQGSEA. The CDR3 region has the DNA TGCAGCGTTGGACAGGGGGCGGGCTATGGCTACACCTTC. The encoded protein is CSVGQGAGYGYTF.

This sequence joins TRBV30 and TRBJ1-1; 8 bases align to TRBD1. This CDR3 contains 13 residues. The V and J ends lost 1 base and 6 bases, in that order; junction bases with no gene match: 4. The germline V gene has CDR1 GTSNPN and CDR2 SVGIG (reference sequence). The CDR3 nucleotides read TGTGCCTGGAGTGCCCAGGGGGCCGCTGAAGCTTTCTTT. Its translation is CAWSAQGAAEAFF.

The chain couples TRBV4-1 to TRBJ2-7; 7 nucleotides line up with TRBD2. Germline values: CDR1 MGHRA, CDR2 YSYEKL. Germline trimming cut 0 bases from V and 0 bases from J; bases unmatched to any gene: 5. This CDR3 is built from 16 residues. Here the CDR3 reads CASSQELLAASYEQYF. In DNA, the CDR3 is TGCGCCAGCAGCCAAGAGCTGCTAGCGGCCTCCTACGAGCAGTACTTC.

The chain recombines TRBV30 with TRBJ2-3; 11 bases are shared with TRBD2. Germline assignment: CDR1 GTSNPN and CDR2 SVGIG (reference sequence). The CDR3 length is 16 residues. The junction had 10 bases not matched to a gene; V was cut back by 4 bases and J by 4 bases. The CDR3 reads CAWTIGTSGWADTQYF. As DNA, the CDR3 is TGTGCCTGGACCATCGGGACTAGCGGATGGGCAGATACGCAGTATTTT.

The chain joins TRBV7-2 to TRBJ2-5; 10 bases agree with TRBD1. The CDR3 spans 16 residues. Germline V lookup: CDR1 SGHTA, CDR2 FQGNSA. J was trimmed by 5 bases and V by 7 bases; bases with no gene match: 13. This CDR3 reads CASTPSGTGAIETQYF. CDR3 sequence (DNA): TGTGCCAGCACCCCTTCCGGGACAGGGGCGATCGAGACCCAGTACTTC.

The chain couples TRBV27 to TRBJ2-7; TRBD1 is a possible D gene (6 bases). The CDR3 runs to 16 residues. The V end lost 8 bases, the J end lost 0 bases, and 20 bases lay between the germline ends. CDR1 is MNHEY, CDR2 SMNVEV, per germline (reference sequence). The DNA of the CDR3 is TGTGCCAGCTCCCTTGTCCAGACAGGTGCCTCCTACGAGCAGTACTTC. It specifies CASSLVQTGASYEQYF.

The chain couples TRBV5-1 to TRBJ1-2, with 10 positions matching TRBD1. The CDR3 loop spans 14 amino acids. Germline V lookup: CDR1 SGHRS, CDR2 YFSETQ. Losses at the gene ends were 0 bases for V and 7 bases for J; bases not matched to a gene: 3. The DNA for the CDR3 is TGCGCCAGCAGCTTGGGACAGGGGGCATTTGGCTACACCTTC. The encoded protein is CASSLGQGAFGYTF.